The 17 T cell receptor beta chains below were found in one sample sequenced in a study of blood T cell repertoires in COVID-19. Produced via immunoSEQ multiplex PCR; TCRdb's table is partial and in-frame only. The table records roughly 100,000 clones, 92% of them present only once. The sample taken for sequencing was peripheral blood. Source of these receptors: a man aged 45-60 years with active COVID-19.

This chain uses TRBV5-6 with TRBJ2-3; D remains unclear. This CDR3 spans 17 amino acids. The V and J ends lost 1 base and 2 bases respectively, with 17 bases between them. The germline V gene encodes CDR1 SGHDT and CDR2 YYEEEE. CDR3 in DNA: TGTGCCAGCAGCTTGTTGGCTACAGTGGCAGTCACAGATACGCAGTATTTT. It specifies CASSLLATVAVTDTQYF.

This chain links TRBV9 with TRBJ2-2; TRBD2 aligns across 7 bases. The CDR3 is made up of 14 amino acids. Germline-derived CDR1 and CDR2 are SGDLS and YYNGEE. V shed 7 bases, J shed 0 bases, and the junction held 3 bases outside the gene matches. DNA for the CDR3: TGTGCCAGCCAGGGACTATCGAACACCGGGGAGCTGTTTTTT. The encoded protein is CASQGLSNTGELFF.

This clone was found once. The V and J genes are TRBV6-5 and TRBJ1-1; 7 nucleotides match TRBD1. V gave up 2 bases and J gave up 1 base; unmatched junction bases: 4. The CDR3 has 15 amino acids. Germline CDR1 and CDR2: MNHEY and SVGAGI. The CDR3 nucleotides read TGTGCCAGCAGTTACGGGGGACAGAAGAACACTGAAGCTTTCTTT. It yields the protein CASSYGGQKNTEAFF.

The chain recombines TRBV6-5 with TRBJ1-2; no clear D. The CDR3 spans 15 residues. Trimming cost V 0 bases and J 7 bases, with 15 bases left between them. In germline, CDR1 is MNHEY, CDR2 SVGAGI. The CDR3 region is CASSYSLAGTGGYTF. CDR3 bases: TGTGCCAGCAGTTACTCCCTGGCGGGAACCGGTGGCTACACCTTC.

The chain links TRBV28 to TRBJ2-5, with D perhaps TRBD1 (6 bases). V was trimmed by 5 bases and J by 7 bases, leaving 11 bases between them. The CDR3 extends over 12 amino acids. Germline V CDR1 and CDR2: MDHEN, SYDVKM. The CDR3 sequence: CASSGQFGTQYF. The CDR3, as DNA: TGTGCCAGCAGTGGACAGTTCGGGACCCAGTACTTC.

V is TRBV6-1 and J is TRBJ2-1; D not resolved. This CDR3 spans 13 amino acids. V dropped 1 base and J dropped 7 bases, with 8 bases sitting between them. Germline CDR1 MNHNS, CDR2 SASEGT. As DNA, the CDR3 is TGTGCCAGCAGTGAAGAGTTGGCTAATGAGCAGTTCTTC. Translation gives CASSEELANEQFF.

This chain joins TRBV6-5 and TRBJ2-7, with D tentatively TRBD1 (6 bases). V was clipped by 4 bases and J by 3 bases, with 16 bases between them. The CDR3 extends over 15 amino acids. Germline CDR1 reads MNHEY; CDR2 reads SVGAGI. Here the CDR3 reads CASSSRGTGHYEQYF. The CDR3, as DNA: TGTGCCAGCAGTTCCAGGGGAACAGGGCACTACGAGCAGTACTTC.

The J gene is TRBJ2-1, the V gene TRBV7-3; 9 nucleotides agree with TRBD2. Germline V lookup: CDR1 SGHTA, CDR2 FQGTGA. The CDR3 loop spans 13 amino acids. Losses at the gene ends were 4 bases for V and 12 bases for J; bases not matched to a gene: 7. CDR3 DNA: TGTGCCAGCAGCTCCGCCGGGACTAGCACGCAGTTCTTC. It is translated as CASSSAGTSTQFF.

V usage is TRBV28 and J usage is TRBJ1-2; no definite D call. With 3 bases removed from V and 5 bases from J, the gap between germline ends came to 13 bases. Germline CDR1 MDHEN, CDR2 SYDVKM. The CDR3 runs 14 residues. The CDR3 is CASSFGVLGYGYTF. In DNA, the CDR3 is TGTGCCAGCAGTTTCGGGGTATTGGGGTATGGCTACACCTTC.

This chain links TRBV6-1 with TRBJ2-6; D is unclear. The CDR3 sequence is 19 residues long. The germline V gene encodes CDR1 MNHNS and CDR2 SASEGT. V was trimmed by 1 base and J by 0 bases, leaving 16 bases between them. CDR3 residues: CASSEVYSPTPSGANVLTF. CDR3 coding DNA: TGTGCCAGCAGTGAAGTGTATTCTCCTACGCCCTCTGGGGCCAACGTCCTGACTTTC.

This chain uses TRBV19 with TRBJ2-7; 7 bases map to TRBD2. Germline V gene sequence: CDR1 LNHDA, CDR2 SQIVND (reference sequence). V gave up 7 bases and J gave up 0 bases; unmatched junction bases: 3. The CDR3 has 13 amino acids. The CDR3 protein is CASKKRGSYEQYF. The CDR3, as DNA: TGTGCCAGTAAGAAGCGGGGCTCCTACGAGCAGTACTTC.

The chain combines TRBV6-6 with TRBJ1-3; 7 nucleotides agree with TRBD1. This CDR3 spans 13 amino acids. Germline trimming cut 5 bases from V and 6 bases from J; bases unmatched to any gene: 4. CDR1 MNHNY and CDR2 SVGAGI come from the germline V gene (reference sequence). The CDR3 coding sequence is TGTGCCAGCAGTCGCCAGGGGGAAAACACCATATATTTT. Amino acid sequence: CASSRQGENTIYF.

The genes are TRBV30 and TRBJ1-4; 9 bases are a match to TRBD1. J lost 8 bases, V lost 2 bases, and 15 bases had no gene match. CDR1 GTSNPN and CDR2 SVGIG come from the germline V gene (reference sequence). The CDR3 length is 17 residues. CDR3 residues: CAWSFGLAGQGREKLFF. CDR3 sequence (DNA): TGTGCCTGGAGTTTTGGGTTGGCGGGACAGGGTCGGGAAAAACTGTTTTTT.

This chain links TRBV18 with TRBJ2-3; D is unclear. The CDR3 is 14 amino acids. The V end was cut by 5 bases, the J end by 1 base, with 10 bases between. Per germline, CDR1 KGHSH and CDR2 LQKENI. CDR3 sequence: CASSSGVGTDTQYF. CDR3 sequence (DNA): TGTGCCAGCTCATCCGGTGTGGGCACAGATACGCAGTATTTT.

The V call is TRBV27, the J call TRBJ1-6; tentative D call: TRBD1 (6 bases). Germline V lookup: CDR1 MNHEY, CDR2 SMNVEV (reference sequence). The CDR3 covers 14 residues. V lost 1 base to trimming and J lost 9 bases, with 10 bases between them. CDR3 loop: CASSLWGQRSPLHF. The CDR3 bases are TGTGCCAGCAGTTTATGGGGACAACGTTCACCCCTCCACTTT.

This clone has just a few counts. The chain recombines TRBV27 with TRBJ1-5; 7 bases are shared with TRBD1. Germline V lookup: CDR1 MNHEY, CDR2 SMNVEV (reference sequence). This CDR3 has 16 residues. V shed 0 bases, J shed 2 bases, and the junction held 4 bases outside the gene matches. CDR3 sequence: CASSLSARGGNQPQHF. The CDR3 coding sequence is TGTGCCAGCAGTTTATCGGCCAGGGGGGGCAATCAGCCCCAGCATTTT.

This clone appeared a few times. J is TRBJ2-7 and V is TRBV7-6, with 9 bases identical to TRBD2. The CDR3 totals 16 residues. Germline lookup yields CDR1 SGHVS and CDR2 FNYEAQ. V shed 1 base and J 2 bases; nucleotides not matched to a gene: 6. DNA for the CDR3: TGTGCCAGCAGCTTAGGGGCGGGAGGGCGCCCCTACGAGCAGTACTTC. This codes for CASSLGAGGRPYEQYF.